These 12 T cell receptor beta chains were all obtained from the same sample, sequenced in a study of response to subunit inactivated influenza vaccine. Using its own MiXCR run on the RT-PCR reads, TCRdb lists one record per CDR3 protein. In the table there are around 500,000 distinct CDR3 sequences, approximately 11% of which are singletons. The sample in question was PBMCs from blood, obtained roughly 46 days after vaccination. All receptors derive from a man in his fifties or sixties who received an inactivated influenza vaccine.

The chain uses TRBV5-1 and TRBJ2-3; no clear D gene. This CDR3 spans 14 amino acids. Germline V gene lookup returns CDR1 SGHRS and CDR2 YFSETQ. V was trimmed by 0 bases and J by 6 bases, leaving 11 bases between them. The CDR3, as DNA: TGCGCCAGCAGCTTGGTTGGCGATAGGGATACGCAGTATTTT. Encoded protein: CASSLVGDRDTQYF. Full variable domain (missing parts from reference TRBV5-1 and TRBJ2-3): KAGVTQTPRYLIKTRGQQVTLSCSPISGHRSVSWYQQTPGQGLQFLFEYFSETQRNKGNFPGRFSGRQFSNSRSEMNVSTLELGDSALYLCASSLVGDRDTQYFGPGTRLTVL.

This chain's CDR3 is CASSLGLLGLAGGGNSYNEQFF. DNA for the CDR3: TGTGCCAGCAGTTTGGGTTTGCTCGGACTAGCGGGAGGAGGAAACTCCTACAATGAGCAGTTCTTC. This rearrangement joins TRBV12-3 or TRBV12-4 to TRBJ2-1; 14 positions agree with TRBD2. This CDR3 has 22 amino acids. Trimming at V came to 3 bases and at J to 0 bases, leaving 16 bases not matched to a gene.

This clonotype was recorded at least ten times. The gene calls are TRBV20-1 and TRBJ2-1; 8 bases are a match to TRBD2. From germline, CDR1 is DFQATT and CDR2 SNEGSKA (reference sequence). The V and J ends lost 3 bases and 4 bases, in that order; junction bases with no gene match: 8. The CDR3 is 15 residues long. DNA for the CDR3: TGCAGTGCTAGCGGTGGGAGCGGGGGTTACAATGAGCAGTTCTTC. This translates into CSASGGSGGYNEQFF.

Only a few counts were recorded for this clonotype. The chain carries TRBV4-3 and TRBJ1-1; maybe TRBD1 (5 bases). The germline CDR1 and CDR2 sequences are LGHNA and YSLEER. The V gene lost 0 bases and the J gene lost 8 bases, with 13 bases spanning the gap. The CDR3 length is 14 residues. The CDR3 nucleotides read TGCGCCAGCAGCCAAGATTTGGGGCAGGGCGAAGCTTTCTTT. Protein sequence: CASSQDLGQGEAFF.

The J gene is TRBJ1-2, the V gene TRBV6-5; D ambiguous. This CDR3 spans 15 amino acids. Germline lookup yields CDR1 MNHEY and CDR2 SVGAGI. Between the trimmed V and J ends, which lost 0 bases and 6 bases, there was a span of 14 bases. CDR3 DNA sequence: TGTGCCAGCAGTTACTCCCCCGCCACGGGCCATGGCTACACCTTC. Encoded protein: CASSYSPATGHGYTF.

This clonotype was observed at least ten times. The chain uses TRBV7-9 and TRBJ1-2, with D possibly TRBD1 on 5 matching bases. V was cut by 4 bases and J by 7 bases, with 16 bases left in between. Germline assignment: CDR1 SEHNR and CDR2 FQNEAQ (reference sequence). The CDR3 extends over 14 amino acids. The CDR3 DNA is TGTGCCAGCAGCTGGGAGGGGCCGAGGGGTGGCTACACCTTC. The encoded protein is CASSWEGPRGGYTF. The variable domain in full, with the rest retrieved from reference TRBV7-9 and TRBJ1-2, is DTGVSQNPRHKITKRGQNVTFRCDPISEHNRLYWYRQTLGQGPEFLTYFQNEAQLEKSRLLSDRFSAERPKGSFSTLEIQRTEQGDSAMYLCASSWEGPRGGYTFGSGTRLTVV.

This clonotype was recorded many times. The V call is TRBV20-1, the J call TRBJ2-7; 8 bases agree with TRBD2. V shed 7 bases and J 7 bases; nucleotides not matched to a gene: 6. CDR1 and CDR2 (germline): DFQATT, SNEGSKA (reference sequence). The CDR3 sequence is 11 residues long. CDR3 protein: CSVRGANEQYF. The CDR3 DNA sequence: TGCAGTGTGCGGGGGGCGAATGAGCAGTACTTC.

The chain is built from TRBV20-1 and TRBJ2-4; tentative D call: TRBD1 (6 bases). Per germline, CDR1 DFQATT and CDR2 SNEGSKA (reference sequence). V lost 0 bases, J lost 1 base, and 13 bases lay in between. This CDR3 has 16 residues. The CDR3 protein is CSARDNNRVAKNIQYF. As DNA, the CDR3 is TGCAGTGCTAGAGATAATAACAGGGTGGCCAAAAACATTCAGTACTTC.

The sample holds a few counts of this clonotype. The rearrangement uses TRBV2 and TRBJ2-2; TRBD2 matches at 11 bases. The germline CDR1 and CDR2 sequences are SNHLY and FYNNEI. CDR3 size: 17 residues. V lost 3 bases and J lost 5; bases outside the gene matches: 8. In DNA, the CDR3 is TGTGCCAGCAGTGAGACACTAGCGGGAGTCGGGACCGGGGAGCTGTTTTTT. Translation gives CASSETLAGVGTGELFF.

This clonotype was seen ten or more times. This chain uses TRBV20-1 with TRBJ2-1; 11 nucleotides match TRBD1. From germline, CDR1 is DFQATT and CDR2 SNEGSKA (reference sequence). With 0 bases clipped from V and 7 bases from J, the junction kept 2 bases outside the gene matches. The CDR3 is made up of 14 amino acids. Here the CDR3 reads CSAREGTGGNEQFF. The DNA for the CDR3 is TGCAGTGCTAGAGAGGGGACAGGGGGGAATGAGCAGTTCTTC.

The chain couples TRBV7-9 to TRBJ1-5; D gene uncertain. V lost 5 bases, J lost 0 bases, and 8 bases lay in between. The germline gives CDR1 SEHNR, CDR2 FQNEAQ (reference sequence). This CDR3 has 14 amino acids. This chain's CDR3 is CASSALNSNQPQHF. CDR3 DNA sequence: TGTGCCAGCAGCGCCCTAAATAGCAATCAGCCCCAGCATTTT.

This clonotype occurred many times. The gene calls are TRBV29-1 and TRBJ2-1; 9 bases align to TRBD2. Losses at the gene ends were 4 bases for V and 8 bases for J; bases not matched to a gene: 6. CDR3 length equals 13 residues. Germline V lookup: CDR1 SQVTM, CDR2 ANQGSEA. CDR3 nucleotides: TGCAGCGTTGCGGGACTAGCTGTAGATGAGCAGTTCTTC. It specifies CSVAGLAVDEQFF.